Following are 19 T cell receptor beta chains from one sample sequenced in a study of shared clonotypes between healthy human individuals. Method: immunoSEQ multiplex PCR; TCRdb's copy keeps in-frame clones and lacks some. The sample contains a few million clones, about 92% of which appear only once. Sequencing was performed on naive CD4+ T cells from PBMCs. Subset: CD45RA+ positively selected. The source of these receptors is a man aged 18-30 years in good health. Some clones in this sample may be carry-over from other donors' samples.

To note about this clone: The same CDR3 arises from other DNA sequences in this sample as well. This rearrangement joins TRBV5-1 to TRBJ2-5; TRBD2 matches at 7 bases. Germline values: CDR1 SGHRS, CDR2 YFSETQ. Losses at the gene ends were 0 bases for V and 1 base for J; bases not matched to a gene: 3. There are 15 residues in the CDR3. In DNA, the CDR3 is TGCGCCAGCAGCTTGGCCGGGACTACCCAAGAGACCCAGTACTTC. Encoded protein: CASSLAGTTQETQYF.

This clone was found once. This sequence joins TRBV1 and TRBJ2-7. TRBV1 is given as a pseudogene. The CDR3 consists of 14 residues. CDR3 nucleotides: TGCACCAGCAGCCAAGTAGGACCAACCTACGAGCAGTACTTC. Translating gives CTSSQVGPTYEQYF.

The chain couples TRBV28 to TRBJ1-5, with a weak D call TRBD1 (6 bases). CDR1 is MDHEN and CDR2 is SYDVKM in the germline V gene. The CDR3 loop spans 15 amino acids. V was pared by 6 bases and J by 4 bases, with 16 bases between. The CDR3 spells CASSPGRTANQPQHF. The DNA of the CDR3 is TGTGCCAGCAGCCCAGGTAGGACAGCGAATCAGCCCCAGCATTTT.

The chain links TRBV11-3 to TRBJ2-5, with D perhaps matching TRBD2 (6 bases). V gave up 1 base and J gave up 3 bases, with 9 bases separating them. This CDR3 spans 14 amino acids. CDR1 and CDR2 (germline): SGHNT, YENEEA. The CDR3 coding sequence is TGTGCCAGCAGCTTAGGCGGGACTGAAGAGACCCAGTACTTC. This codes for CASSLGGTEETQYF.

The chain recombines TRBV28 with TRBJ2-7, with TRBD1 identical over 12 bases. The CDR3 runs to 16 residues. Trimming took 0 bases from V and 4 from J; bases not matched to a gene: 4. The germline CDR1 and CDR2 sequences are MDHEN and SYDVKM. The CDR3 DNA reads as TGTGCCAGCAGTTTATGGGGGACAGGGGGCGGATACGAGCAGTACTTC. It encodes CASSLWGTGGGYEQYF.

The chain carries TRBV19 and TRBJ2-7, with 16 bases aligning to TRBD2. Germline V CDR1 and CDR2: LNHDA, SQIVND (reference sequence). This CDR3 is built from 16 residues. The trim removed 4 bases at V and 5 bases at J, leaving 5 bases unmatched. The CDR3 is CASSTGLAGGPDEQYF. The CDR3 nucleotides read TGTGCCAGTAGTACGGGACTAGCGGGAGGGCCCGACGAGCAGTACTTC.

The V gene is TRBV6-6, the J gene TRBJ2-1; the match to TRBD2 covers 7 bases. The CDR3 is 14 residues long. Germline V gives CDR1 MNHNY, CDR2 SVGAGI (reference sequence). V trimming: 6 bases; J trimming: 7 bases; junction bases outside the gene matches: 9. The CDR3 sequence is CASSLRDYGNEQFF. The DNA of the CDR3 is TGTGCCAGCAGCCTCCGGGACTACGGGAATGAGCAGTTCTTC.

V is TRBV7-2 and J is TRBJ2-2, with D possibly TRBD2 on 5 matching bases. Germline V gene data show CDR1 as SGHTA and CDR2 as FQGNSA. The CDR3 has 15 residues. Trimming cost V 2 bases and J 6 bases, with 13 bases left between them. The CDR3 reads CASSLLGNSAGELFF. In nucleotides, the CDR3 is TGTGCCAGCAGCTTACTTGGTAATAGCGCCGGGGAGCTGTTTTTT. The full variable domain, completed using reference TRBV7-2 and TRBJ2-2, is GAGVSQSPSNKVTEKGKDVELRCDPISGHTALYWYRQSLGQGLEFLIYFQGNSAPDKSGLPSDRFSAERTGGSVSTLTIQRTQQEDSAVYLCASSLLGNSAGELFFGEGSRLTVL.

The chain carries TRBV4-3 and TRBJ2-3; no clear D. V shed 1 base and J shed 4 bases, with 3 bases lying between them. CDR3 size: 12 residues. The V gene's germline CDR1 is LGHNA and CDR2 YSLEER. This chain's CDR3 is CASSQGPDTQYF. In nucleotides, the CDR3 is TGCGCCAGCAGCCAAGGTCCAGATACGCAGTATTTT.

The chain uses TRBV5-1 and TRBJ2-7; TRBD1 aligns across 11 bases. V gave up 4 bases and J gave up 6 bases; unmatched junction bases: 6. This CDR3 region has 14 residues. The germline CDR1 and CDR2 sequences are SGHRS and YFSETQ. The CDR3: CASSGPGTGGEQYF. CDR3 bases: TGCGCCAGCAGCGGGCCCGGGACAGGGGGCGAGCAGTACTTC.

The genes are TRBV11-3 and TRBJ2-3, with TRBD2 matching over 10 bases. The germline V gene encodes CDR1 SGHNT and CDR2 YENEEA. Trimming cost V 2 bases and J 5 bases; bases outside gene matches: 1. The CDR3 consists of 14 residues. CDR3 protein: CASSLSSGRDTQYF. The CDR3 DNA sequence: TGTGCCAGCAGCTTATCTAGCGGGAGAGATACGCAGTATTTT.

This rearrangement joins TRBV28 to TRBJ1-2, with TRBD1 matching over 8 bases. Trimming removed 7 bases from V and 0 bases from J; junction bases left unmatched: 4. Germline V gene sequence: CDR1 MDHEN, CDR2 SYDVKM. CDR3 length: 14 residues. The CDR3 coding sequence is TGTGCCAGCAAAGGGACAGGTCCTAACTATGGCTACACCTTC. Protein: CASKGTGPNYGYTF.

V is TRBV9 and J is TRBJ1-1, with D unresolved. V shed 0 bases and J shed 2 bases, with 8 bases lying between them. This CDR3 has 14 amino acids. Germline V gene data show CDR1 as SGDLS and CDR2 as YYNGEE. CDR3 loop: CASSVVSSNTEAFF. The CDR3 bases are TGTGCCAGCAGCGTAGTTAGCAGCAACACTGAAGCTTTCTTT.

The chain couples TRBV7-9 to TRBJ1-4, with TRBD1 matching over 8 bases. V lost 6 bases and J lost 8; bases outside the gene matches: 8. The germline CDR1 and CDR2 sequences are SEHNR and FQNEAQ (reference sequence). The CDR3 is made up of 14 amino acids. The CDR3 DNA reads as TGTGCCAGCAGACAGACAGGGGCCCCAGAAAAACTGTTTTTT. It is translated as CASRQTGAPEKLFF.

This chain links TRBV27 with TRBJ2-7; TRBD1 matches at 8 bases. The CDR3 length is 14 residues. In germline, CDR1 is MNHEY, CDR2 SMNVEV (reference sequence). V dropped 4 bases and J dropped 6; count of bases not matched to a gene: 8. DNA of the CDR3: TGTGCCAGCAGTTCCGGACAGGGTACCGTCGAGCAGTACTTC. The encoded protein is CASSSGQGTVEQYF.

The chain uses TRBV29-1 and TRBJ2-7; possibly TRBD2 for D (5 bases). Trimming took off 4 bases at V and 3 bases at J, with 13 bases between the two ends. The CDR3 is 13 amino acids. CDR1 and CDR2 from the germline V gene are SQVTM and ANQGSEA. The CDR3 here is CSVGGGGVYEQYF. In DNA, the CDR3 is TGCAGCGTTGGCGGCGGAGGAGTCTACGAGCAGTACTTC.

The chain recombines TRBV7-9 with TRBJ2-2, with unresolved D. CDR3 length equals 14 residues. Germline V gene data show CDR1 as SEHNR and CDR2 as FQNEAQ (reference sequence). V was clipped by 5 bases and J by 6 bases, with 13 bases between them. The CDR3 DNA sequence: TGTGCCAGCAGCCCAGACCCGGGCGCCGGGGAGCTGTTTTTT. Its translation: CASSPDPGAGELFF.

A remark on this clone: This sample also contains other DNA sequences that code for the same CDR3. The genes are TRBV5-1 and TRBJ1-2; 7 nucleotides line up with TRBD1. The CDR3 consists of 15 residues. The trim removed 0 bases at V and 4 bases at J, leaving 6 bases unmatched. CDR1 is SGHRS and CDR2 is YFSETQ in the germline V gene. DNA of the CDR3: TGCGCCAGCAGCTTGGAGACAGGGTTGGGCTATGGCTACACCTTC. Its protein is CASSLETGLGYGYTF.

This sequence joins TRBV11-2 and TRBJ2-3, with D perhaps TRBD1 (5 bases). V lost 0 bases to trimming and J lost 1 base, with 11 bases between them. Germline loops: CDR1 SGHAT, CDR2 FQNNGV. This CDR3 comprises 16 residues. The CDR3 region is CASSLDHGRGTDTQYF. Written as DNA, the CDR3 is TGTGCCAGCAGCTTAGATCACGGCAGGGGCACAGATACGCAGTATTTT.